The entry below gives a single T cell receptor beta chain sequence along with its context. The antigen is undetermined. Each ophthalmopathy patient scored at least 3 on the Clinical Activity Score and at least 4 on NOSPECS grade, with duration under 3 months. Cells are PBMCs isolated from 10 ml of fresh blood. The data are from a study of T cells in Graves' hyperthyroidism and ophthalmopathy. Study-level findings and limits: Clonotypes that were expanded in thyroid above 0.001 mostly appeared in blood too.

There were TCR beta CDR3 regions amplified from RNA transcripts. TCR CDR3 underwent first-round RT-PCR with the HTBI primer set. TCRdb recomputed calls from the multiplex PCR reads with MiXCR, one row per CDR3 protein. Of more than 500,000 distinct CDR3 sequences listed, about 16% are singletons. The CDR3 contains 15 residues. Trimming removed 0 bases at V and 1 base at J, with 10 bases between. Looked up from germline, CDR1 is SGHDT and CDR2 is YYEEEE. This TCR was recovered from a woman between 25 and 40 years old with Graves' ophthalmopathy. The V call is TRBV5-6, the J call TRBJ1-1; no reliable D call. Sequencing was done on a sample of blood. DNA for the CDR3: TGTGCCAGCAGCTTGGCCGGCCGGAAGAACACTGAAGCTTTCTTT. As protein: CASSLAGRKNTEAFF. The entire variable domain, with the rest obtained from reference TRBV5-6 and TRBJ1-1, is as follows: DAGVTQSPTHLIKTRGQQVTLRCSPKSGHDTVSWYQQALGQGPQFIFQYYEEEERQRGNFPDRFSGHQFPNYSSELNVNALLLGDSALYLCASSLAGRKNTEAFFGQGTRLTVV.